Listed here are 8 T cell receptor beta chains from one sample, sequenced in a study of pediatric ulcerative colitis. Assay used: immunoSEQ multiplex PCR; TCRdb lists only in-frame clones, some missing. This table holds around 64,000 clones, about 90% found once. The sequenced sample was blood. The receptors originated from a boy under 18 with severe ulcerative colitis.

The gene calls are TRBV19 and TRBJ2-5; D unresolved. The end of the DNA is better explained by TRBJ2-7, so the J call may be wrong. CDR3 length equals 11 residues. The germline V gene has CDR1 LNHDA and CDR2 SQIVND (reference sequence). CDR3 DNA: TGTGCCAGCACCGACGCGTACGAGCAGTACTTC. It codes for CASTDAYEQYF.

This chain connects TRBV11-3 to TRBJ2-7; 7 nucleotides line up with TRBD1. Germline V gives CDR1 SGHNT, CDR2 YENEEA. The CDR3 is 14 residues long. The junction had 8 bases not matched to a gene; V was cut back by 4 bases and J by 5 bases. The CDR3 DNA follows: TGTGCCAGCAGCTCCCGGGACAGACCCAACGAGCAGTACTTC. It yields the protein CASSSRDRPNEQYF.

The rearrangement links TRBV14 to TRBJ2-3; the D gene is possibly TRBD1 (6 bases). The germline gives CDR1 SGHDN, CDR2 FVKESK. V was shortened by 1 base and J by 5 bases, with 37 bases between the two germline ends. The CDR3 totals 23 residues. CDR3 sequence reads: CASSQGSGYRTGLIGLFVDTQYF. The CDR3 DNA reads TGTGCCAGCAGCCAAGGGTCCGGCTACCGAACAGGGTTGATTGGATTATTTGTAGATACGCAGTATTTT.

The chain links TRBV19 to TRBJ2-7; maybe TRBD1 (6 bases). Trimming removed 3 bases at V and 4 bases at J, with 19 bases between. Germline V lookup: CDR1 LNHDA, CDR2 SQIVND (reference sequence). The CDR3 spans 16 residues. CDR3 loop: CASSIVGHPAEYEQYF. The CDR3 nucleotides are TGTGCCAGTAGTATTGTGGGACATCCAGCCGAGTACGAGCAGTACTTC. Full variable domain (outside the CDR3, taken from reference TRBV19 and TRBJ2-7): DGGITQSPKYLFRKEGQNVTLSCEQNLNHDAMYWYRQDPGQGLRLIYYSQIVNDFQKGDIAEGYSVSREKKESFPLTVTSAQKNPTAFYLCASSIVGHPAEYEQYFGPGTRLTVT.

V is TRBV7-2 and J is TRBJ2-7; 14 bases are a match to TRBD2. This CDR3 region has 15 residues. Germline CDR1 reads SGHTA; CDR2 reads FQGNSA. The V segment lost 5 bases and the J segment 3 bases; nucleotides outside the gene matches: 3. CDR3: CASSPGTSGGYEQYF. DNA of the CDR3: TGTGCCAGCAGCCCTGGGACTAGCGGGGGCTACGAGCAGTACTTC.

This clone was seen a few times. The CDR3 DNA reads TGTGCCAGCAGCTCGGACACTGAAGCTTTCTTT. It encodes CASSSDTEAFF. The genes are TRBV5-4 and TRBJ1-1, with D uncertain. V was trimmed by 3 bases and J by 3 bases, leaving 3 bases between them. The CDR3 is made up of 11 amino acids. CDR1 is SGHNT, CDR2 YYREEE, per germline (reference sequence).

The chain couples TRBV7-6 to TRBJ2-7; D is ambiguous. The CDR3 has 12 residues. The germline CDR1 and CDR2 sequences are SGHVS and FNYEAQ. Trimming stripped 5 bases from V and 3 bases from J, with 8 bases between. CDR3 in amino acids: CASSVPGYEQYF. CDR3 DNA: TGTGCCAGCAGCGTCCCCGGCTACGAGCAGTACTTC. Combining the CDR3 with reference TRBV7-6 and TRBJ2-7 gives the whole variable domain GAGVSQSPRYKVTKRGQDVALRCDPISGHVSLYWYRQALGQGPEFLTYFNYEAQQDKSGLPNDRFSAERPEGSISTLTIQRTEQRDSAMYRCASSVPGYEQYFGPGTRLTVT.

This clone showed up just once. The V and J genes are TRBV6-5 and TRBJ2-1; 7 bases are a match to TRBD2. The ends lost 0 bases at V and 8 bases at J; junction bases unmatched: 10. Germline CDR1 and CDR2: MNHEY and SVGAGI. The CDR3 is made up of 16 amino acids. CDR3: CASSYSKEAGVYEQFF. CDR3 DNA: TGTGCCAGCAGTTACTCGAAGGAGGCGGGAGTCTATGAGCAGTTCTTC.